The 19 T cell receptor beta chains below come from one sample, sequenced in a study of cytomegalovirus exposure and HLA in healthy donors. PCR amplification relied on 60 Vbeta primers (plus 13 Jbeta primers). The assay was immunoSEQ multiplex PCR, and TCRdb's table has in-frame clones only and misses some. The data contain roughly 100,000 clones, roughly a tenth of them singletons. The sample taken for sequencing was PBMCs. The source of these receptors is a man between 40 and 49 years old in good health and CMV-seropositive.

This clone has a handful of counts. The J gene is TRBJ2-1, the V gene TRBV5-6; D not certain. CDR3 length equals 13 residues. V dropped 3 bases and J dropped 10 bases, with 14 bases sitting between them. Germline loops: CDR1 SGHDT, CDR2 YYEEEE. CDR3 amino acids: CASSSRLTEEQFF. The CDR3 region has the DNA TGTGCCAGCAGCTCCCGCCTGACTGAAGAGCAGTTCTTC. Combining the CDR3 with reference TRBV5-6 and TRBJ2-1 gives the whole variable domain DAGVTQSPTHLIKTRGQQVTLRCSPKSGHDTVSWYQQALGQGPQFIFQYYEEEERQRGNFPDRFSGHQFPNYSSELNVNALLLGDSALYLCASSSRLTEEQFFGPGTRLTVL.

The chain links TRBV11-3 to TRBJ2-7, with D possibly being TRBD1 (6 bases). Trimming took off 5 bases at V and 2 bases at J, with 16 bases between the two ends. The V gene's germline CDR1 is SGHNT and CDR2 YENEEA. The CDR3 sequence is 15 residues long. CDR3 amino acids: CASSAKQGVAYEQYF. The CDR3 nucleotides are TGTGCCAGCAGCGCTAAACAGGGTGTAGCCTACGAGCAGTACTTC.

This clone was found a few times. The V call is TRBV19, the J call TRBJ1-2; tentatively, D is TRBD1 (5 bases). The CDR3 totals 14 residues. The germline gives CDR1 LNHDA, CDR2 SQIVND (reference sequence). Trimming cost V 7 bases and J 8 bases, with 20 bases left between them. In DNA form, the CDR3 reads TGTGCCAGTACCACCACCGGGGGAGGCAGCGGCTACACCTTC. Its translation: CASTTTGGGSGYTF.

The chain carries TRBV29-1 and TRBJ1-4; D ambiguous. This CDR3 spans 12 amino acids. The V end lost 4 bases, the J end lost 7 bases, and 10 bases lay between the germline ends. Germline assignment: CDR1 SQVTM and CDR2 ANQGSEA. As DNA, the CDR3 is TGCAGCGTTGCTGAGGGAAGTGAAAAACTGTTTTTT. This translates into CSVAEGSEKLFF.

This rearrangement joins TRBV6-1 to TRBJ2-5, with 7 bases that match TRBD1. Trimming took 10 bases from V and 1 from J; bases not matched to a gene: 9. From germline, CDR1 is MNHNS and CDR2 SASEGT. The CDR3 is 14 residues long. The CDR3 protein is CAITRGDSQETQYF. CDR3 DNA: TGTGCCATCACTCGTGGGGACAGCCAAGAGACCCAGTACTTC.

This chain connects TRBV4-3 to TRBJ2-3; D not certain. The CDR3 covers 13 residues. CDR1 is LGHNA and CDR2 is YSLEER in the germline V gene. The V end lost 4 bases, the J end lost 6 bases, and 11 bases lay between the germline ends. The CDR3 reads CASSLESADTQYF. DNA for the CDR3: TGCGCCAGCAGCCTGGAGTCCGCGGATACGCAGTATTTT.

A few counts support this clone. This sequence joins TRBV6-5 and TRBJ2-3; tentative D call: TRBD2 (5 bases). The CDR3 is 14 residues long. Germline V gene sequence: CDR1 MNHEY, CDR2 SVGAGI. V lost 2 bases and J 4 bases, leaving 10 bases between the germline ends. The CDR3 DNA sequence: TGTGCCAGCAGTTACGCGGGTACGGCAGATACGCAGTATTTT. Translation: CASSYAGTADTQYF.

This clone was found a few times. The chain uses TRBV7-9 and TRBJ1-5; D not certain. Trimming removed 3 bases from V and 6 bases from J, with 12 bases in between. This CDR3 region has 14 residues. Per the germline V gene, CDR1 is SEHNR and CDR2 is FQNEAQ (reference sequence). CDR3 nucleotide sequence: TGTGCCAGCAGCTTGGATGCAGGTACTCAGCCCCAGCATTTT. Encoded protein: CASSLDAGTQPQHF. The full variable domain, in which reference TRBV7-9 and TRBJ1-5 provide the parts outside the CDR3, is DTGVSQNPRHKITKRGQNVTFRCDPISEHNRLYWYRQTLGQGPEFLTYFQNEAQLEKSRLLSDRFSAERPKGSFSTLEIQRTEQGDSAMYLCASSLDAGTQPQHFGDGTRLSIL.

In this sample, this clone turned up a few times. The chain carries TRBV4-2 and TRBJ2-1; tentatively, D is TRBD2 (5 bases). The germline gives CDR1 LGHNA, CDR2 YNFKEQ. The germline V and J ends were trimmed by 4 bases and 7 bases, with 14 bases remaining between them. The CDR3 sequence is 14 residues long. This CDR3 reads CASSPRTGYNEQFF. The DNA of the CDR3 is TGTGCCAGCAGCCCGCGGACTGGTTATAATGAGCAGTTCTTC.

This clone turned up a few times. This CDR3 is CASSAGVYGYTF. In DNA, the CDR3 is TGTGCCAGCAGTGCAGGGGTCTATGGCTACACCTTC. The gene calls are TRBV6-1 and TRBJ1-2, with a tentative D call TRBD1 (6 bases). The CDR3 has 12 amino acids. The germline V gene encodes CDR1 MNHNS and CDR2 SASEGT. V gave up 4 bases and J gave up 4 bases, with 7 bases separating them.

This chain links TRBV10-1 with TRBJ2-7; 8 bases match TRBD1. This CDR3 has 13 residues. V lost 6 bases, J lost 5 bases, and 6 bases stayed unmatched. The germline V gene has CDR1 WNHNN and CDR2 SYGVQD (reference sequence). Here the CDR3 reads CASSPDRAHEQYF. The DNA of the CDR3 is TGCGCCAGCAGCCCGGACAGGGCTCACGAGCAGTACTTC.

This clone was observed a handful of times. The chain couples TRBV7-6 to TRBJ1-4, with D possibly TRBD1 on 6 matching bases. In germline, CDR1 is SGHVS, CDR2 FNYEAQ. V was cut by 0 bases and J by 6 bases, with 17 bases left in between. This CDR3 has 17 amino acids. The CDR3 spells CASSLAVDSLGDEKLFF. In DNA form, the CDR3 reads TGTGCCAGCAGCTTAGCTGTGGACAGCCTTGGGGATGAAAAACTGTTTTTT.

This sequence joins TRBV7-9 and TRBJ1-5; D gene unclear. The CDR3 is 13 residues long. Trimming removed 1 base from V and 6 bases from J, with 7 bases in between. The V gene's germline CDR1 is SEHNR and CDR2 FQNEAQ (reference sequence). Here the CDR3 DNA reads TGTGCCAGCAGCTTAGGGGAGGGTCAGCCCCAGCATTTT. Translating gives CASSLGEGQPQHF.

The J gene is TRBJ2-3, the V gene TRBV11-1, with no clear D. The CDR3 contains 12 residues. The germline V gene encodes CDR1 SGHAT and CDR2 FQDESV (reference sequence). V lost 2 bases and J 6 bases, leaving 6 bases between the germline ends. The CDR3 DNA reads as TGTGCCAGCAGCTTAAAATCGGATACGCAGTATTTT. Encoded protein: CASSLKSDTQYF. Based on the CDR3 plus reference TRBV11-1 and TRBJ2-3, the full variable domain is EAEVAQSPRYKITEKSQAVAFWCDPISGHATLYWYRQILGQGPELLVQFQDESVVDDSQLPKDRFSAERLKGVDSTLKIQPAELGDSAMYLCASSLKSDTQYFGPGTRLTVL.

There are a few counts of this clone. The chain uses TRBV27 and TRBJ1-3; 7 bases map to TRBD1. Germline assignment: CDR1 MNHEY and CDR2 SMNVEV (reference sequence). This CDR3 is 16 amino acids long. V trimming: 5 bases; J trimming: 0 bases; junction bases outside the gene matches: 7. CDR3 DNA: TGTGCCAGCAGTCTCGACAGGGACGGCTCTGGAAACACCATATATTTT. This sequence encodes CASSLDRDGSGNTIYF.

A few counts support this clone. The chain employs TRBV7-2 and TRBJ2-7, with TRBD2 matching over 11 bases. The CDR3 spans 16 residues. Germline V gives CDR1 SGHTA, CDR2 FQGNSA. The ends lost 5 bases at V and 0 bases at J; junction bases unmatched: 6. DNA of the CDR3: TGTGCCAGCAGCCCCGGGACTAGCGGCCCCTCCTACGAGCAGTACTTC. Protein product: CASSPGTSGPSYEQYF.

This clone was seen only a few times. J is TRBJ1-2 and V is TRBV7-9; D call uncertain. Germline V gives CDR1 SEHNR, CDR2 FQNEAQ (reference sequence). The CDR3 consists of 13 residues. V lost 1 base, J lost 4 bases, and 7 bases lay in between. The CDR3, as DNA: TGTGCCAGCAGCTTAGGTGGCAGCTATGGCTACACCTTC. Translated: CASSLGGSYGYTF. Complete variable domain (other parts from reference TRBV7-9 and TRBJ1-2): DTGVSQNPRHKITKRGQNVTFRCDPISEHNRLYWYRQTLGQGPEFLTYFQNEAQLEKSRLLSDRFSAERPKGSFSTLEIQRTEQGDSAMYLCASSLGGSYGYTFGSGTRLTVV.

This clone turned up a few times. The chain couples TRBV28 to TRBJ2-3; the D gene is possibly TRBD1 (5 bases). Germline V CDR1 and CDR2: MDHEN, SYDVKM. The CDR3 has 15 residues. V gave up 7 bases and J gave up 0 bases, with 14 bases separating them. This CDR3 is CASTYSTESTDTQYF. Here the CDR3 DNA reads TGTGCCAGCACTTACTCGACAGAGAGCACAGATACGCAGTATTTT.

This clone occurred a few times. The CDR3 reads CASSLPATANTEAFF. For the CDR3, the DNA is TGCGCCAGCAGCTTGCCCGCGACAGCGAACACTGAAGCTTTCTTT. This chain uses TRBV5-1 with TRBJ1-1; tentatively, D is TRBD1 (5 bases). The CDR3 has 15 amino acids. V lost 1 base to trimming and J lost 1 base, with 11 bases between them. Per the germline V gene, CDR1 is SGHRS and CDR2 is YFSETQ.